This T cell receptor beta chain was recorded in a study of Ad26.COV2.S vaccination and SARS-CoV-2 variants. Study overall: Dosing was one shot or two shots 56 days apart. Study-level findings and limits: Whether participants received vaccine or placebo, their non-spike TCR breadth was similar. Substantial breadth was reportedly displayed by spike-specific CD8+ and CD4+ T cell responses after vaccination. Recipients given vaccine exceeded placebo recipients in spike-specific TCR breadth.

Sample treatment: 19 received Ad26.COV2.S at low or high dose, single or two shots; several received placebo; per-sample allocation not given. The investigators took samples on day 63 after the first vaccine or placebo injection. Note on this clone: Its antigen is currently unknown.

Looked up from germline, CDR1 is MNHEY and CDR2 is SMNVEV (reference sequence). CDR3 size: 16 residues. With 7 bases clipped from V and 6 bases from J, the junction kept 11 bases outside the gene matches. The repertoire was sequenced with immunoSEQ multiplex PCR; TCRdb's copy has only in-frame clones and lacks some. The sample includes around 320,000 clones, more than 75% seen only once; the top ten take about 3.5%. This TCR was recovered from a person aged 18-60 years who received the Ad26.COV2.S COVID-19 vaccine or a placebo. The sample consisted of peripheral blood, taken in a trial of Ad26.COV2.S vaccine versus placebo. The rearrangement joins TRBV27 to TRBJ2-1, with TRBD2 identical over 11 bases. The CDR3 sequence is CASTVTDSGGVNEQFF. CDR3 DNA: TGTGCCAGCACCGTCACGGATAGCGGGGGGGTCAATGAGCAGTTCTTC.